Described below is a single TCR beta chain sequence and its context. The CDR3 spans 16 residues. The junction had 7 bases not matched to a gene; V was cut back by 1 base and J by 7 bases. Germline loops: CDR1 KGHSH, CDR2 LQKENI. The data were taken from a study of blood T cell repertoires in COVID-19. Across the study: Sites across the United States, Italy and Spain contributed samples from acute and convalescent COVID-19.

Method: immunoSEQ multiplex PCR; TCRdb's copy keeps in-frame clones and lacks some. The table lists about 190,000 clones, nearly 80% of them singletons. Sample: peripheral blood. The TCR sequence derives from a woman aged 70-85 years with acute or convalescent COVID-19. V gene TRBV18 combines with J gene TRBJ2-2; TRBD2 matches 9 bases. DNA of the CDR3: TGTGCCAGCTCACCACGCGTAGCGGGAGTTGGCGGGGAGCTGTTTTTT. This codes for CASSPRVAGVGGELFF.